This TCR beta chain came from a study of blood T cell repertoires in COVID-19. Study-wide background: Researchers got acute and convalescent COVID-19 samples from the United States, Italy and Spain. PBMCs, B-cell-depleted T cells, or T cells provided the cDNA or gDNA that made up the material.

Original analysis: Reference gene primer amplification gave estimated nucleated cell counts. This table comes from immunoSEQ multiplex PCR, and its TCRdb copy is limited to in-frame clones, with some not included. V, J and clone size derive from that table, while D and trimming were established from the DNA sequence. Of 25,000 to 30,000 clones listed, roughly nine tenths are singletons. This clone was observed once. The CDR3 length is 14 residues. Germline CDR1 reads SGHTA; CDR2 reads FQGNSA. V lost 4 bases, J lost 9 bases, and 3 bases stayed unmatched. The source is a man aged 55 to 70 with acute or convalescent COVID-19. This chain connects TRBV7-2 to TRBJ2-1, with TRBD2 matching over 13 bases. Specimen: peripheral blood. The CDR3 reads CASSSRTSGGEQFF. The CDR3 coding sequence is TGTGCCAGCAGCTCCCGGACTAGCGGGGGTGAGCAGTTCTTC.